The sequence of this T cell receptor beta chain was determined in a study of blood T cell repertoires in COVID-19. The CDR3 has 17 residues. CDR1 is LNHDA and CDR2 is SQIVND in the germline V gene (reference sequence). The ends lost 1 base at V and 0 bases at J; junction bases unmatched: 6. Generated by immunoSEQ multiplex PCR, the TCRdb table keeps only in-frame clones and is missing some. The sample has under 200,000 clones, around 83% seen once. This receptor was taken from a woman older than 75 with acute or convalescent COVID-19. Material for sequencing was peripheral blood. The genes are TRBV19 and TRBJ1-1; 9 bases align to TRBD1. This chain's CDR3 is CASSIVPRTGVNTEAFF. The DNA of the CDR3 is TGTGCCAGTAGTATAGTTCCCCGGACAGGGGTGAACACTGAAGCTTTCTTT.